Following are 15 T cell receptor beta chains from one sample sequenced in a study of response to subunit inactivated influenza vaccine. MiXCR, run by TCRdb on the RT-PCR reads, gives a single entry per CDR3 protein. The sample includes a few hundred thousand distinct CDR3 sequences, 9.5% to 12% of them seen just once. The sample here was PBMCs from blood, taken roughly 48 days after vaccination. These TCRs come from a man aged 50-59 years who received an inactivated influenza vaccine.

V gene TRBV7-6 combines with J gene TRBJ2-3, with TRBD2 matching over 10 bases. Germline V gives CDR1 SGHVS, CDR2 FNYEAQ. With 2 bases clipped from V and 3 bases from J, the junction kept 5 bases outside the gene matches. The CDR3 is 16 amino acids. The CDR3 region is CASSLRAGGPTDTQYF. The CDR3 DNA reads TGTGCCAGCAGCTTAAGAGCGGGGGGGCCGACAGATACGCAGTATTTT.

In this sample, this clonotype turned up a few times. In DNA form, the CDR3 reads TGTGCCAGCAGCGAAAACTCTCCCGATGAGCAGTTCTTC. This sequence encodes CASSENSPDEQFF. V gene TRBV7-9 combines with J gene TRBJ2-1; D is unclear. Looked up from germline, CDR1 is SEHNR and CDR2 is FQNEAQ (reference sequence). V lost 5 bases, J lost 8 bases, and 13 bases lay in between. The CDR3 extends over 13 amino acids.

This clonotype was observed a few times. This rearrangement joins TRBV5-4 to TRBJ1-2, with unresolved D. The CDR3 is 14 amino acids. CDR1 is SGHNT and CDR2 is YYREEE in the germline V gene (reference sequence). The V gene lost 0 bases and the J gene lost 2 bases, with 8 bases spanning the gap. CDR3 sequence (DNA): TGTGCCAGCAGCTTGGGGCCGGTAAACTATGGCTACACCTTC. It is translated as CASSLGPVNYGYTF.

The rearrangement links TRBV12-3 or TRBV12-4 to TRBJ1-4; no clear D. With 1 base removed from V and 3 bases from J, the gap between germline ends came to 6 bases. The CDR3 is made up of 14 amino acids. The CDR3 loop reads CASSLESSNEKLFF. In nucleotides, the CDR3 is TGTGCCAGCAGTTTAGAAAGCTCTAATGAAAAACTGTTTTTT.

Comment on this clonotype: A single base separates this from a much larger clone, so it may be a read error. The rearrangement links TRBV5-6 to TRBJ2-2; a weak D match, TRBD2 (5 bases). The CDR3 sequence is 13 residues long. Germline V lookup: CDR1 SGHDT, CDR2 YYEEEE. CDR3 sequence: CASSFSSPGVLFF. CDR3 nucleotides: TGTGCCAGCAGCTTCTCCTCCCCCGGGGTGCTGTTTTTT. The full variable domain, with the rest looked up from reference TRBV5-6 and TRBJ2-2, is DAGVTQSPTHLIKTRGQQVTLRCSPKSGHDTVSWYQQALGQGPQFIFQYYEEEERQRGNFPDRFSGHQFPNYSSELNVNALLLGDSALYLCASSFSSPGVLFFGEGSRLTVL.

The chain has TRBV2 and TRBJ1-6, with D hard to call. Deletions cut 6 bases from V and 7 bases from J, with 13 bases between. The length of the CDR3 is 14 residues. Germline assignment: CDR1 SNHLY and CDR2 FYNNEI. CDR3 in DNA: TGTGCCAGCAGCGGACCTTACCTGAATTCACCCCTCCACTTT. Translation gives CASSGPYLNSPLHF.

CDR3 protein: CASSLAGTINQPQHF. CDR3 sequence (DNA): TGCGCCAGCAGCTTGGCAGGGACGATCAATCAGCCCCAGCATTTT. The rearrangement joins TRBV5-1 to TRBJ1-5, with D maybe TRBD1 (5 bases). V lost 0 bases, J lost 3 bases, and 10 bases lay in between. The CDR3 extends over 15 amino acids. Per the germline V gene, CDR1 is SGHRS and CDR2 is YFSETQ. Drawing the rest from reference TRBV5-1 and TRBJ1-5, the complete variable domain is KAGVTQTPRYLIKTRGQQVTLSCSPISGHRSVSWYQQTPGQGLQFLFEYFSETQRNKGNFPGRFSGRQFSNSRSEMNVSTLELGDSALYLCASSLAGTINQPQHFGDGTRLSIL.

V is TRBV11-2 and J is TRBJ2-7; D ambiguous. V gave up 5 bases and J gave up 0 bases, with 5 bases separating them. The CDR3 is 12 residues long. The germline gives CDR1 SGHAT, CDR2 FQNNGV. DNA of the CDR3: TGTGCCAGCAGCGCCAACTCCTACGAGCAGTACTTC. Amino acids: CASSANSYEQYF.

The genes are TRBV2 and TRBJ2-7, with D tentatively TRBD1 (6 bases). V lost 4 bases, J lost 5 bases, and 15 bases lay in between. Per germline, CDR1 SNHLY and CDR2 FYNNEI. The CDR3 loop spans 14 amino acids. The CDR3 is CASSAVRGLDEQYF. The CDR3 DNA sequence: TGTGCCAGCAGTGCTGTCAGGGGTCTCGACGAGCAGTACTTC.

This clonotype turned up a few times. The chain couples TRBV27 to TRBJ2-3; no clear D. This CDR3 has 15 amino acids. Germline V gene lookup returns CDR1 MNHEY and CDR2 SMNVEV (reference sequence). The germline V and J ends were trimmed by 7 bases and 4 bases, with 18 bases remaining between them. This CDR3 is CASTPLVGWADTQYF. The DNA of the CDR3 is TGTGCCAGCACTCCCTTGGTGGGGTGGGCAGATACGCAGTATTTT.

The V and J genes are TRBV21-1 and TRBJ2-7; no check of the table's D call, TRBD2, against the DNA was made. TRBV21-1 is tagged as a pseudogene. The CDR3 runs 16 residues. DNA for the CDR3: TGTGCCAGCAGCAAAGCGAAAACTAGCGGGACCTACGAGCAGTACTTC. Translating it yields CASSKAKTSGTYEQYF.

This clonotype was detected a few times. The chain carries TRBV14 and TRBJ1-3; D is unclear. The CDR3 sequence is 13 residues long. Germline V lookup: CDR1 SGHDN, CDR2 FVKESK. The V end was cut by 4 bases, the J end by 0 bases, with 4 bases between. In DNA form, the CDR3 reads TGTGCCAGCAGCCGATTCTCTGGAAACACCATATATTTT. Translated: CASSRFSGNTIYF.

There are a few counts of this clonotype. The CDR3 protein is CASSLEGLSNEKLFF. The CDR3 DNA sequence: TGTGCCAGCAGCTTGGAGGGACTGAGTAATGAAAAACTGTTTTTT. The chain combines TRBV5-5 with TRBJ1-4; D is perhaps TRBD1 (5 bases). The V and J ends lost 0 bases and 4 bases respectively, with 10 bases between them. CDR3 length equals 15 residues. The germline V gene has CDR1 SGHKS and CDR2 YYEKEE (reference sequence). The full variable domain, in which reference TRBV5-5 and TRBJ1-4 provide the parts outside the CDR3, is DAGVTQSPTHLIKTRGQQVTLRCSPISGHKSVSWYQQVLGQGPQFIFQYYEKEERGRGNFPDRFSARQFPNYSSELNVNALLLGDSALYLCASSLEGLSNEKLFFGSGTQLSVL.

The rearrangement uses TRBV6-5 and TRBJ1-3, with D unresolved. Trimming left V 0 bases short and J 3 bases short, with 15 bases between. The CDR3 is 17 amino acids. Germline V gene data show CDR1 as MNHEY and CDR2 as SVGAGI. DNA for the CDR3: TGTGCCAGCAGTTACTCGGGGTCAGTCTATAGTGGAAACACCATATATTTT. Protein: CASSYSGSVYSGNTIYF.

This sequence joins TRBV7-8 and TRBJ2-4; D is uncertain. The CDR3 runs 12 residues. Germline V CDR1 and CDR2: SGHVS, FQNEAQ. Trimming took off 5 bases at V and 6 bases at J, with 8 bases between the two ends. CDR3 amino acids: CASSVGSNIQYF. The DNA of the CDR3 is TGTGCCAGCAGCGTCGGATCAAACATTCAGTACTTC.